Presented here are 26 T cell receptor beta chains from one specimen sequenced in a study of OX40 agonist ivuxolimab in advanced cancers. Libraries were made using the immunoSEQ multiplex PCR assay. Drawn from immuneACCESS, this table holds only the in-frame rearrangements with V and J called that TCRdb kept. Clones are partly lost; checked studies trace under half to an unresolved V gene and leave the rest unexplained. In all, the sample holds tens of thousands of clones, and over 75% of those were seen once. Clones ranked in the top ten supply 5.5% to 7.5% of the sample. The material was CD4+ or CD8+ T cells sorted from blood, obtained in a trial of the OX40 agonist ivuxolimab. The receptors here all came from an adult with an advanced solid tumor such as melanoma, head and neck, liver or kidney cancer.

A word on this clone: The same CDR3 is also encoded by other DNA sequences in this sample. Written as DNA, the CDR3 is TGCAGCGCCGGGACAGACTATGGCTACACCTTC. Translating it yields CSAGTDYGYTF. The chain links TRBV29-1 to TRBJ1-2; the match to TRBD1 covers 7 bases. Germline V gives CDR1 SQVTM, CDR2 ANQGSEA. V was pared by 7 bases and J by 3 bases, with 2 bases of the junction left unmatched. The CDR3 loop spans 11 amino acids.

The chain carries TRBV6-5 and TRBJ1-6, with D unclear. CDR1 MNHEY and CDR2 SVGAGI come from the germline V gene. V lost 5 bases and J 6 bases, leaving 11 bases between the germline ends. CDR3 length equals 14 residues. CDR3 DNA: TGTGCCAGCAGTCCCGACGGGCCTAATTCACCCCTCCACTTT. Amino acid sequence: CASSPDGPNSPLHF.

This chain joins TRBV28 and TRBJ2-7; D not resolved. This CDR3 contains 12 residues. V was clipped by 5 bases and J by 2 bases, with 7 bases between them. Germline-derived CDR1 and CDR2 are MDHEN and SYDVKM. The chain's CDR3 is CASSRGTYEQYF. The CDR3 DNA reads as TGTGCCAGCAGTCGTGGCACCTACGAGCAGTACTTC.

The chain carries TRBV19 and TRBJ2-3, with a possible D match to TRBD2 (6 bases). Trimming took 7 bases from V and 4 from J, leaving 15 bases between them. Germline assignment: CDR1 LNHDA and CDR2 SQIVND (reference sequence). The length of the CDR3 is 14 residues. Written as DNA, the CDR3 is TGTGCCAGTACGAGACGGGGACTGGCAGATACGCAGTATTTT. Translating it yields CASTRRGLADTQYF.

CDR3 loop: CASSLGGVMNEQYF. In DNA form, the CDR3 reads TGTGCCAGCAGCTTGGGGGGGGTTATGAACGAGCAGTACTTC. The chain carries TRBV5-4 and TRBJ2-7; D is possibly TRBD2 (6 bases). V dropped 0 bases and J dropped 5 bases, with 12 bases sitting between them. This CDR3 is built from 14 residues. Germline CDR1 SGHNT, CDR2 YYREEE (reference sequence).

The rearrangement uses TRBV28 and TRBJ2-7, with 9 bases fitting TRBD1. CDR3 length: 14 amino acids. Germline CDR1 reads MDHEN; CDR2 reads SYDVKM. V shed 5 bases and J 3 bases; nucleotides not matched to a gene: 5. The CDR3, as DNA: TGTGCCAGCAGTCGACAGGGGGGGTTCTACGAGCAGTACTTC. It specifies CASSRQGGFYEQYF.

V gene TRBV7-8 combines with J gene TRBJ2-3; weak D call: TRBD1 (7 bases). Germline lookup yields CDR1 SGHVS and CDR2 FQNEAQ. The V gene lost 5 bases and the J gene lost 3 bases, with 18 bases spanning the gap. CDR3 length equals 16 residues. The CDR3 sequence: CASSLHGGTVTDTQYF. CDR3 nucleotides: TGTGCCAGCAGCCTCCACGGAGGGACAGTGACAGATACGCAGTATTTT.

The chain is built from TRBV6-6 and TRBJ1-3; a weak D match, TRBD1 (5 bases). CDR3 size: 15 residues. Trimming pared 2 bases from V and 0 bases from J, leaving 8 bases between. From germline, CDR1 is MNHNY and CDR2 SVGAGI (reference sequence). The CDR3 coding sequence is TGTGCCAGCAGTTACCGACAGTACTCTGGAAACACCATATATTTT. It is translated as CASSYRQYSGNTIYF.

J is TRBJ1-1 and V is TRBV19; 11 positions match TRBD1. CDR3 length: 15 residues. Germline CDR1 LNHDA, CDR2 SQIVND (reference sequence). J gave up 4 bases and V 4 bases, and 5 bases lay outside the gene matches. The CDR3 loop reads CASSRTGGASTEAFF. The CDR3 DNA follows: TGTGCCAGTAGTAGGACAGGGGGCGCTTCCACTGAAGCTTTCTTT.

This clone was seen once. This chain uses TRBV5-6 with TRBJ2-7; 10 positions agree with TRBD1. CDR1 is SGHDT, CDR2 YYEEEE, per germline. V lost 0 bases and J lost 2; bases outside the gene matches: 8. This CDR3 comprises 17 residues. Here the CDR3 reads CASSLGFLDRGTYEQYF. The CDR3 DNA reads as TGTGCCAGCAGCTTGGGTTTTCTGGACAGGGGGACCTACGAGCAGTACTTC.

About this clone itself: The sample contains more than one DNA sequence encoding this CDR3. The J gene is TRBJ2-3, the V gene TRBV28; D is ambiguous. The CDR3 covers 12 residues. Germline-derived CDR1 and CDR2 are MDHEN and SYDVKM. V was cut by 2 bases and J by 1 base, with 1 base left in between. The CDR3 spells CASSLGTDTQYF. CDR3 coding DNA: TGTGCCAGCAGTTTAGGCACAGATACGCAGTATTTT.

The chain is built from TRBV7-9 and TRBJ2-5; a possible D gene is TRBD2 (6 bases). V was cut by 4 bases and J by 5 bases, with 26 bases left in between. Per the germline V gene, CDR1 is SEHNR and CDR2 is FQNEAQ (reference sequence). There are 18 residues in the CDR3. Here the CDR3 reads CASSSLTGGVVAGETQYF. DNA of the CDR3: TGTGCCAGCAGCTCTCTAACAGGAGGGGTTGTAGCTGGCGAGACCCAGTACTTC.

This chain joins TRBV5-1 and TRBJ1-1; possibly TRBD1 for D (5 bases). The CDR3 runs 14 residues. The V and J ends lost 0 bases and 1 base respectively, with 7 bases between them. Germline V gene sequence: CDR1 SGHRS, CDR2 YFSETQ. CDR3 sequence (DNA): TGCGCCAGCAGCTTGGGCGACAGGAACACTGAAGCTTTCTTT. This codes for CASSLGDRNTEAFF.

The V call is TRBV6-7, the J call TRBJ2-5; perhaps D is TRBD1 or TRBD2 (5 bases each). TRBV6-7 is an open reading frame whose function is uncertain. V lost 6 bases and J 5 bases, leaving 22 bases between the germline ends. The CDR3 loop spans 16 amino acids. The CDR3 bases are TGTGCCAGCAGCGATGGGTGGGGGACCGGTGGGGAGACCCAGTACTTC. Protein: CASSDGWGTGGETQYF.

The chain joins TRBV30 to TRBJ2-3; TRBD1 might be the D (5 bases). The CDR3 is 13 amino acids. V was clipped by 3 bases and J by 3 bases, with 10 bases between them. CDR1 and CDR2 (germline): GTSNPN, SVGIG (reference sequence). The CDR3: CAWSPKGTDTQYF. DNA of the CDR3: TGTGCCTGGAGCCCAAAGGGGACAGATACGCAGTATTTT. The complete variable domain, with remaining parts taken from reference TRBV30 and TRBJ2-3, reads SQTIHQWPATLVQPVGSPLSLECTVEGTSNPNLYWYRQAAGRGLQLLFYSVGIGQISSEVPQNLSASRPQDRQFILSSKKLLLSDSGFYLCAWSPKGTDTQYFGPGTRLTVL.

The chain couples TRBV19 to TRBJ1-2; the D is unclear. Germline CDR1 and CDR2: LNHDA and SQIVND (reference sequence). V gave up 4 bases and J gave up 1 base, with 4 bases separating them. The CDR3 runs to 12 residues. DNA of the CDR3: TGTGCCAGTAGTAGGTATAACTATGGCTACACCTTC. Translated: CASSRYNYGYTF.

CDR3 in amino acids: CASLWGGSSNQPQHF. The CDR3, as DNA: TGTGCCAGTCTATGGGGAGGTTCCAGCAATCAGCCCCAGCATTTT. The chain joins TRBV19 to TRBJ1-5, with D unclear. This CDR3 has 15 amino acids. Germline-derived CDR1 and CDR2 are LNHDA and SQIVND (reference sequence). With 8 bases removed from V and 1 base from J, the gap between germline ends came to 15 bases.

The gene calls are TRBV9 and TRBJ2-2, with TRBD1 as a possible D gene (6 bases). Between the trimmed V and J ends, which lost 3 bases and 0 bases, there was a span of 6 bases. Germline values: CDR1 SGDLS, CDR2 YYNGEE. The CDR3 is made up of 14 amino acids. This CDR3 reads CASSAGANTGELFF. The CDR3 nucleotides read TGTGCCAGCAGCGCAGGGGCGAACACCGGGGAGCTGTTTTTT.

The genes are TRBV7-2 and TRBJ1-2; D is undetermined. CDR1 is SGHTA, CDR2 FQGNSA, per germline. The CDR3 spans 15 residues. V lost 1 base and J lost 6, with 15 bases in between. CDR3 amino acids: CASSLEGFTADGYTF. Written as DNA, the CDR3 is TGTGCCAGCAGCTTAGAAGGGTTTACCGCAGATGGCTACACCTTC.

This rearrangement joins TRBV5-6 to TRBJ2-7, with unresolved D. CDR1 SGHDT and CDR2 YYEEEE come from the germline V gene. V shed 4 bases and J shed 4 bases, with 9 bases lying between them. CDR3 length: 12 residues. The CDR3 DNA sequence: TGTGCCAGCAGCATCGCCGCGTACGAGCAGTACTTC. It codes for CASSIAAYEQYF. The entire variable domain, with the rest obtained from reference TRBV5-6 and TRBJ2-7, is as follows: DAGVTQSPTHLIKTRGQQVTLRCSPKSGHDTVSWYQQALGQGPQFIFQYYEEEERQRGNFPDRFSGHQFPNYSSELNVNALLLGDSALYLCASSIAAYEQYFGPGTRLTVT.

CDR3 sequence (DNA): TGCAGCATTCGACAGGCTGACGAGCAGTACTTC. Protein sequence: CSIRQADEQYF. The rearrangement joins TRBV29-1 to TRBJ2-7; weak D call: TRBD1 (6 bases). CDR3 length: 11 amino acids. The V and J ends lost 8 bases and 5 bases respectively, with 13 bases between them. Looked up from germline, CDR1 is SQVTM and CDR2 is ANQGSEA.

The rearrangement links TRBV15 to TRBJ1-5; D remains ambiguous. The CDR3 has 13 amino acids. Germline CDR1 and CDR2: LNHNV and YYDKDF (reference sequence). V dropped 0 bases and J dropped 7 bases, with 7 bases sitting between them. This CDR3 reads CATSRDISQPQHF. CDR3 nucleotide sequence: TGTGCCACCAGCAGAGATATATCGCAGCCCCAGCATTTT.

The chain recombines TRBV29-1 with TRBJ2-5; D is uncertain. There are 12 residues in the CDR3. Germline V gene lookup returns CDR1 SQVTM and CDR2 ANQGSEA. The V end lost 7 bases, the J end lost 0 bases, and 9 bases lay between the germline ends. CDR3 loop: CSGGRDQETQYF. In DNA form, the CDR3 reads TGCAGCGGTGGCCGGGACCAAGAGACCCAGTACTTC.

The V call is TRBV11-3, the J call TRBJ2-1; D is unclear. Germline V CDR1 and CDR2: SGHNT, YENEEA. The CDR3 loop spans 13 amino acids. V was cut by 3 bases and J by 4 bases, with 7 bases left in between. The CDR3 DNA sequence: TGTGCCAGCAGCTTTCCATCATACAATGAGCAGTTCTTC. This gives the protein CASSFPSYNEQFF.

V is TRBV19 and J is TRBJ2-4; unclear D gene. Germline V CDR1 and CDR2: LNHDA, SQIVND (reference sequence). Trimming stripped 3 bases from V and 0 bases from J, with 9 bases between. CDR3 length: 15 amino acids. The CDR3 DNA is TGTGCCAGTAGTATTGGAGCAAGAGCCAAAAACATTCAGTACTTC. Its translation: CASSIGARAKNIQYF. Drawing the rest from reference TRBV19 and TRBJ2-4, the complete variable domain is DGGITQSPKYLFRKEGQNVTLSCEQNLNHDAMYWYRQDPGQGLRLIYYSQIVNDFQKGDIAEGYSVSREKKESFPLTVTSAQKNPTAFYLCASSIGARAKNIQYFGAGTRLSVL.

The chain carries TRBV29-1 and TRBJ2-7, with 7 bases fitting TRBD1. Germline V gives CDR1 SQVTM, CDR2 ANQGSEA. V was clipped by 7 bases and J by 2 bases; unmatched bases: 5. This CDR3 spans 12 amino acids. The CDR3 loop reads CSARDSPYEQYF. CDR3 coding DNA: TGCAGCGCTCGGGACAGTCCCTACGAGCAGTACTTC.